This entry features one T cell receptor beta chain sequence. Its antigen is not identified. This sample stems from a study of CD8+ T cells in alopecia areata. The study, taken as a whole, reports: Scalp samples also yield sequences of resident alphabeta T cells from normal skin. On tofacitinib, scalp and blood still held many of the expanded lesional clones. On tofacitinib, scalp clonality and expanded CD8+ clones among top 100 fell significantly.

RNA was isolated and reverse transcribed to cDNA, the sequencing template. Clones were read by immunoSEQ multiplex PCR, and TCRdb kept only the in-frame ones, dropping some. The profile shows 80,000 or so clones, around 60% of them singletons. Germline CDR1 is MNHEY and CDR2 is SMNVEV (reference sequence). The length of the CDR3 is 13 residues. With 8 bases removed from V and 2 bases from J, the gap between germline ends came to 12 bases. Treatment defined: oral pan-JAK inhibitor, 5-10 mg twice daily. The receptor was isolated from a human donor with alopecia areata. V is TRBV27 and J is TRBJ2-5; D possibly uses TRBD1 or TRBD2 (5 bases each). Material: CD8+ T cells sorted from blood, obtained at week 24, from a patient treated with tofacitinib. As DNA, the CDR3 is TGTGCCAGCGCCCCGGGGCAGCAAGAGACCCAGTACTTC. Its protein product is CASAPGQQETQYF.